This TCR beta chain was found in a study of human T cells and chemical hapten exposure. This sample's time point: patch test 3, about 24 weeks after DPC sensitization. Specified treatment: therapeutic diphenylcyclopropenone sensitization with weekly scalp DPC. This clonotype came up a few times. Via MiXCR, TCRdb re-called the RACE reads, giving one row per CDR3 protein. The sample consists of roughly 71,000 distinct CDR3 sequences, approximately 10% of them appearing once. Germline lookup yields CDR1 DFQATT and CDR2 SNEGSKA (reference sequence). V lost 3 bases, J lost 0 bases, and 8 bases lay in between. This CDR3 is built from 13 residues.

This specimen was whole blood, taken in connection with sensitization to the hapten diphenylcyclopropenone (DPC). This receptor was identified in a woman aged 45 to 65 with alopecia areata. Some clones in this sample may be carry-over from other donors' samples. The rearrangement joins TRBV20-1 to TRBJ1-1; D unclear. Written as DNA, the CDR3 is TGCAGTGCTAGGGCAGCGTTGAACACTGAAGCTTTCTTT. It translates to CSARAALNTEAFF.